This T cell receptor beta chain appears in the sequencing data of a study of blood T cell repertoires in COVID-19. Study at large: PBMCs, B-cell-depleted T cells, or T cells were the source of the cDNA or gDNA that made up the material.

The data were produced by immunoSEQ multiplex PCR, yet TCRdb's version contains in-frame clones alone and is incomplete. The profile shows roughly 140,000 clones, 75% to 90% of them singletons. The CDR3 runs to 16 residues. Trimming cost V 0 bases and J 7 bases, with 19 bases left between them. From germline, CDR1 is LGHNA and CDR2 YNFKEQ. The rearrangement links TRBV4-2 to TRBJ2-7; tentatively, D is TRBD2 (7 bases). The sample taken for sequencing was peripheral blood. The source is a man aged 60 to 75 with acute or convalescent COVID-19. The CDR3 is CASSQEWGGTTKEQYF. The CDR3 nucleotides read TGTGCCAGCAGCCAAGAGTGGGGGGGCACCACCAAGGAGCAGTACTTC.